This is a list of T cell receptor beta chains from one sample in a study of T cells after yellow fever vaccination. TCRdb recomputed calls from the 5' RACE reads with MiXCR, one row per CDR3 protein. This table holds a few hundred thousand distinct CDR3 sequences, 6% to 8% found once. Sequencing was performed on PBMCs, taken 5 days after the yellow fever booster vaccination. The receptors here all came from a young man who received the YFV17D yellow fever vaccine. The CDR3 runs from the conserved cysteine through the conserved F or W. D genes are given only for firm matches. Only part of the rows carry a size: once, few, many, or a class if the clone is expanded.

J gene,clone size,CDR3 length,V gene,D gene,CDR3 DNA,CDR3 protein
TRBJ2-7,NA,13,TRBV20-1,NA,TGCAGTGCTACGGGAAGCGGCTCCTACGAGCAGTACTTC,CSATGSGSYEQYF
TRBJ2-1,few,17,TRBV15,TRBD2,TGTGCCACCAGCGACTTGGGTGGGATAGCGGGTTACAATGAGCAGTTCTTC,CATSDLGGIAGYNEQFF
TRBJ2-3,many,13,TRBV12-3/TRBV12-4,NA,TGTGCCAGCAGTCCACCTGACCCAGATACGCAGTATTTT,CASSPPDPDTQYF
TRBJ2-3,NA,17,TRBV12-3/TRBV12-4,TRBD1,TGTGCCAGCAGTTTAGGGGGACAGGGGGTAGGTACAGATACGCAGTGTTTT,CASSLGGQGVGTDTQCF
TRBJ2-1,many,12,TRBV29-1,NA,TGCAGCGCAGATTATACGAACAATGAGCAGTTCTTC,CSADYTNNEQFF
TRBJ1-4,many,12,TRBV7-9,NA,TGTGCCAGCAGCCTAAGAGGGGAAAAACTGTTTTTT,CASSLRGEKLFF
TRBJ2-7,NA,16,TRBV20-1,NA,TGCTGTGCTAGACCCCTTAGGGGGGAAAATTCCCGGGGGCAGTACTTC,CCARPLRGENSRGQYF
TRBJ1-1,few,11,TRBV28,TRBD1,TGTGCCAGCAGTTTAAACAGGGGAGCTTTCTTT,CASSLNRGAFF
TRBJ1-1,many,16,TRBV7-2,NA,TGTGCCAGCAGCTCCCAGGGCTTTGGGGGAGGGACTGAAGCTTTCTTT,CASSSQGFGGGTEAFF
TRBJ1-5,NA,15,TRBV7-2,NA,TGTGCCAGCAGCTATGATACAGGGCGCAATCAGCCCCAGCATTTT,CASSYDTGRNQPQHF
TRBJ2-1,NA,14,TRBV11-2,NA,TGTGCCAGCAGCTTAGTCGGATTGGCCAATGAGCAGTTCTTC,CASSLVGLANEQFF
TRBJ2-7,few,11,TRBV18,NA,TGTGCCAGCTCACCTTCTGACGAGCAGTACTTC,CASSPSDEQYF
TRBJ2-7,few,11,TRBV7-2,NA,TGTGCCAGCAGCTTAGCGACCAAGCTTTTCTTC,CASSLATKLFF
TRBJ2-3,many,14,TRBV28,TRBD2,TGTGCCAGCAGACCGGCCGGGAGGAGAAATACGCAGTATTTT,CASRPAGRRNTQYF
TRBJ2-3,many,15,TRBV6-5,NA,TGTGCCAGCAGTTACTCGCCAGTTAGCACAGATACGCAGTATTTT,CASSYSPVSTDTQYF
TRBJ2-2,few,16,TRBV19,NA,TGTGCCAGTAGTGTTCAAGTTCAGGGAGCCACCGGGGAGCTGTTTTTT,CASSVQVQGATGELFF